The rows below give T cell receptor beta chains drawn from one sample of a study of read filtering for tumor transcriptome and immune sequencing. TCRdb re-derived calls from the reads in MiXCR, one entry per CDR3 protein. Of about 130,000 distinct CDR3 sequences in the sample, 10% to 15% were seen once. Specimen: a population of CD138-negative cells sorted from bone marrow. These receptors all stem from a donor at least 40 years old with multiple myeloma. CDR3s include the opening cysteine and the closing phenylalanine or tryptophan. Each record gives: V gene, CDR3 length, J gene, D gene, clone size, CDR3 protein, CDR3 DNA. D genes are given only for firm matches. Expanded clones are given a class, and other clones once, few, many or no size at all.

TRBV6-2/TRBV6-3	13	TRBJ2-7	.	many	CASRIQGTREQYF	TGTGCCAGCAGAATCCAGGGGACTCGGGAGCAGTACTTC
TRBV6-5	15	TRBJ2-1	TRBD2	many	CASRETKRGYNEQFF	TGTGCCAGCAGGGAAACAAAGCGGGGGTACAATGAGCAGTTCTTC
TRBV7-9	15	TRBJ2-5	.	many	CASSKMDLPSETQYF	TGTGCCAGCAGCAAGATGGACCTCCCTTCGGAGACCCAGTACTTC
TRBV29-1	13	TRBJ2-7	TRBD2	few	CSVGATSGYEQYF	TGCAGCGTTGGAGCGACTAGCGGATACGAGCAGTACTTC
TRBV6-2/TRBV6-3	13	TRBJ2-6	.	.	CASTMSGAYVLTF	TGTGCCAGCACTATGTCAGGGGCCTACGTCCTGACTTTC
TRBV28	13	TRBJ1-4	.	many	CASWAATNEKLFF	TGTGCCAGTTGGGCAGCAACTAATGAAAAACTGTTTTTT
TRBV7-9	13	TRBJ2-1	.	.	CASGRLSYNEQFF	TGTGCCAGCGGACGCCTCTCCTACAATGAGCAGTTCTTC
TRBV29-1	14	TRBJ2-2	.	many	CSVRGQANTGELFF	TGCAGCGTGAGAGGGCAGGCAAACACCGGGGAGCTGTTTTTT
TRBV28	15	TRBJ2-7	.	.	CASSSSDVLSYEQYF	TGTGCCAGCAGTTCCTCGGACGTCCTCTCCTACGAGCAGTACTTC
TRBV11-2	17	TRBJ2-1	TRBD2	many	CASRLVTSGGARIEQFF	TGTGCCAGCAGATTAGTTACTAGCGGGGGGGCCAGGATCGAGCAGTTCTTC
TRBV3-1	17	TRBJ2-3	.	.	CASSPPRGVGIADTQYF	TGTGCCAGCAGCCCCCCCCGGGGTGTCGGGATTGCAGATACGCAGTATTTT
TRBV19	16	TRBJ2-5	TRBD1	many	CASSIRQGFLQETQYF	TGTGCCAGTAGTATACGACAGGGATTCCTACAAGAGACCCAGTACTTC
TRBV7-9	13	TRBJ2-3	.	many	CASSLSSADTQYF	TGTGCCAGCAGCTTAAGTTCGGCAGATACGCAGTATTTT
TRBV29-1	13	TRBJ1-2	TRBD1	.	CSGGTGPREGYTF	TGCAGCGGGGGGACAGGTCCACGGGAAGGCTACACCTTC
TRBV18	16	TRBJ2-2	.	many	CASHTGTRGRRGELFF	TGTGCCAGCCACACCGGGACACGGGGACGTCGCGGGGAGCTGTTTTTT
TRBV20-1	15	TRBJ1-4	.	many	CSARGAARFREKLFF	TGCAGTGCTAGAGGTGCAGCTCGATTCAGAGAAAAACTGTTTTTT
TRBV19	15	TRBJ2-6	TRBD1	few	CASQDRGAGANVLTF	TGTGCCAGTCAGGACAGGGGAGCTGGGGCCAACGTCCTGACTTTC
TRBV7-9	14	TRBJ2-3	.	many	CASRLSAGLDTQYF	TGTGCCAGCAGACTCTCGGCGGGATTAGATACGCAGTATTTT
TRBV20-1	16	TRBJ1-2	.	few	CSARDGEQPSSRGYTF	TGCAGTGCTAGAGATGGGGAACAGCCGTCGTCGCGCGGCTACACCTTC
TRBV3-1	15	TRBJ1-1	.	.	CASSQDRGVGPEAFF	TGTGCCAGCAGCCAAGATCGGGGGGTGGGTCCTGAAGCTTTCTTT
TRBV3-1	16	TRBJ1-2	.	.	CASSQGRGGADYGYTF	TGTGCCAGCAGCCAAGGCAGGGGAGGAGCGGACTATGGCTACACCTTC
TRBV6-5	16	TRBJ2-7	TRBD1	many	CASSYNLGQGTYEQYF	TGTGCCAGCAGTTACAATTTGGGACAGGGGACCTACGAGCAGTACTTC
TRBV5-4	14	TRBJ2-7	.	many	CASSFEAGPYEQYF	TGTGCCAGCAGCTTTGAGGCAGGGCCCTACGAGCAGTACTTC
TRBV28	12	TRBJ2-3	.	many	CASSRGTDTQYF	TGTGCCAGCTCCCGGGGCACAGATACGCAGTATTTT
TRBV11-2	12	TRBJ2-1	TRBD2	many	CASSLDAREGFF	TGTGCCAGCAGCTTAGATGCCCGGGAGGGGTTCTTC
TRBV25-1	11	TRBJ2-7	.	.	CASSNGNEQYF	TGTGCCAGCAGTAACGGGAACGAGCAGTACTTC
TRBV15	18	TRBJ2-3	TRBD2	many	CATSRGGGSGTATDTQYF	TGTGCCACCAGCAGAGGAGGGGGTAGCGGGACCGCCACAGATACGCAGTATTTT
TRBV29-1	14	TRBJ1-2	TRBD1	.	CRLWYQGAGYGYTF	TGCAGACTCTGGTACCAGGGGGCGGGCTATGGCTACACCTTC
TRBV29-1	14	TRBJ2-5	TRBD2	many	CSVDSSGVQETQYF	TGCAGCGTTGATTCCAGCGGGGTTCAAGAGACCCAGTACTTC
TRBV7-2	15	TRBJ2-2	TRBD2	many	CASSFQRGDTGELFF	TGTGCCAGCAGCTTTCAACGGGGGGACACCGGGGAGCTGTTTTTT
TRBV12-3/TRBV12-4	15	TRBJ2-3	TRBD2	few	CASRSTSGSSDTQYF	TGTGCCAGCAGGTCGACTAGCGGGAGTTCAGATACGCAGTATTTT
TRBV7-2	16	TRBJ2-5	.	many	CASSLGSSESQETQYF	TGTGCCAGCAGCTTAGGGTCTAGCGAGAGTCAAGAGACCCAGTACTTC
TRBV29-1	14	TRBJ2-2	TRBD1	once	CSVTDRENTGELFF	TGCAGCGTGACCGACAGGGAGAACACCGGGGAGCTGTTTTTT
TRBV18	17	TRBJ2-1	TRBD1	many	CASSPTLDRGSYDEQFF	TGTGCCAGCTCACCCACCCTAGACAGGGGATCCTACGATGAGCAGTTCTTC
TRBV2	13	TRBJ2-1	TRBD2	many	CAGGLAGVNEQFF	TGTGCCGGGGGACTAGCGGGAGTAAATGAGCAGTTCTTC
TRBV4-2	16	TRBJ1-3	.	.	CASSQGYGAAGNTIYF	TGTGCCAGCAGCCAAGGTTACGGGGCCGCTGGAAACACCATATATTTT
TRBV10-3	14	TRBJ2-3	.	many	CAISESRGTDTQYF	TGTGCCATCAGTGAGTCGAGGGGCACAGATACGCAGTATTTT
TRBV20-1	16	TRBJ2-2	.	many	CSARDAGTTNTGELFF	TGCAGTGCTAGAGACGCCGGGACAACGAACACCGGGGAGCTGTTTTTT
TRBV30	18	TRBJ2-6	TRBD1	many	CAWRARDRGNSGANVLTF	TGTGCCTGGAGGGCTCGAGACAGGGGGAATTCTGGGGCCAACGTCCTGACTTTC
TRBV4-2	18	TRBJ2-7	TRBD2	many	CASSQDWASGSLGYEQYF	TGTGCCAGCAGCCAAGATTGGGCTAGCGGGTCCCTGGGGTACGAGCAGTACTTC
TRBV5-5	15	TRBJ1-2	.	few	CASSLDPVPDIGYTF	TGTGCCAGCAGCTTGGACCCCGTCCCAGACATTGGCTACACCTTC
TRBV29-1	11	TRBJ1-1	.	many	CSVALGAAAFF	TGCAGCGTTGCCCTTGGGGCAGCAGCTTTCTTT
TRBV24-1	13	TRBJ2-5	TRBD1	many	CATAGTDQETQYF	TGTGCCACCGCCGGGACAGACCAAGAGACCCAGTACTTC
TRBV6-5	13	TRBJ1-2	.	many	CASRVQGSFGYTF	TGTGCCAGCCGGGTGCAGGGGAGTTTTGGCTACACCTTC
TRBV30	13	TRBJ1-5	TRBD1	many	CAWSPGGEQPQHF	TGTGCCTGGAGTCCAGGGGGCGAACAGCCCCAGCATTTT
TRBV5-1	14	TRBJ1-3	.	few	CASSPTGSGNTIYF	TGCGCCAGCAGCCCGACAGGCTCTGGAAACACCATATATTTT
TRBV7-2	16	TRBJ1-2	TRBD1	few	CASSPERDRTNYGYTF	TGTGCCAGCAGCCCAGAAAGGGACAGGACTAACTATGGCTACACCTTC
TRBV5-1	15	TRBJ1-5	.	many	CASSLGTEINQPQHF	TGCGCCAGCAGCTTGGGGACAGAGATTAATCAGCCCCAGCATTTT
TRBV13	14	TRBJ1-1	.	many	CASSSGDLRAEAFF	TGTGCCAGCAGCTCTGGCGACCTGAGGGCTGAAGCTTTCTTT
TRBV20-1	16	TRBJ2-5	TRBD2	many	CSARLFIAGEMETQYF	TGCAGTGCTAGACTATTTATAGCGGGAGAGATGGAGACCCAGTACTTC
TRBV20-1	13	TRBJ2-1	TRBD1	many	CSARVGQGDEQFF	TGCAGTGCTAGAGTTGGACAGGGTGATGAGCAGTTCTTC
TRBV5-1	12	TRBJ2-7	TRBD2	many	CASASPGGEQYF	TGCGCCAGCGCCTCCCCGGGGGGCGAGCAGTACTTC
TRBV5-1	19	TRBJ2-1	TRBD2	.	CASSLQPHGLATGYNEQFF	TGCGCCAGCAGCTTGCAACCTCACGGACTAGCGACAGGATACAATGAGCAGTTCTTC
TRBV6-1	14	TRBJ1-2	TRBD1	few	CASSEVQGAYGYTF	TGTGCCAGCAGTGAAGTTCAGGGGGCCTATGGCTACACCTTC